This T cell receptor beta chain was profiled in a study of shared clonotypes between healthy human individuals. Findings and caveats of the study: Expectations were that clonotype sharing among donors would be affected by sequencing depth.

About this clone itself: What it recognizes is unknown.

Libraries were prepared by immunoSEQ multiplex PCR; TCRdb keeps only in-frame clonotypes and omits some of them. The sample has about 2,200,000 clones, roughly 91% seen once; the top ten hold about 1.5%. Terminally differentiated effector memory CD45RA+ cells were left out of the naive CD8 fraction, which was CD45RO-negative and positively selected for CCR7. V was clipped by 0 bases and J by 2 bases, with 13 bases between them. CDR3 length equals 16 residues. Germline V gene lookup returns CDR1 SGHVS and CDR2 FQNEAQ. The receptor comes from a man between 18 and 29 years old in good health. Some clones in this sample may be carry-over from other donors' samples. Sequenced sample: naive CD8+ T cells from PBMCs. The V gene is TRBV7-8, the J gene TRBJ1-1; D is uncertain. CDR3 loop: CASSLARQTLNTEAFF. In nucleotides, the CDR3 is TGTGCCAGCAGCTTAGCGCGTCAGACTCTTAACACTGAAGCTTTCTTT.